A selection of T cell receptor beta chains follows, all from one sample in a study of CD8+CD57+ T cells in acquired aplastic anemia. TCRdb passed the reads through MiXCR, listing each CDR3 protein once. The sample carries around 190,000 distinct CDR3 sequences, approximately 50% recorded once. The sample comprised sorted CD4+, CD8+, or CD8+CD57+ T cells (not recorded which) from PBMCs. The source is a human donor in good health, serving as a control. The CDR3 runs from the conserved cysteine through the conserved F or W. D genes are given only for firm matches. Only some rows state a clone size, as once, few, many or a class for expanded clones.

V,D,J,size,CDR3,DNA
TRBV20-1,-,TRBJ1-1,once,CSAHSQGANTEAFF,TGCAGTGCCCACTCACAGGGAGCGAACACTGAAGCTTTCTTT
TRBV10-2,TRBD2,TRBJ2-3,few,CASNATSGGADTQYF,TGCGCCAGCAACGCCACTAGCGGGGGGGCAGATACGCAGTATTTT
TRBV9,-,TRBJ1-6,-,CASSVLVDNSPLHF,TGTGCCAGCAGCGTATTGGTGGATAATTCACCCCTCCACTTT
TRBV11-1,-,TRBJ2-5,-,CASSTGPRTQYF,TGTGCCAGCAGCACTGGGCCTAGGACCCAGTACTTC
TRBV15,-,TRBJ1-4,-,CATSRVSGTREKLFF,TGTGCCACCAGCAGAGTCTCCGGGACTCGGGAAAAACTGTTTTTT
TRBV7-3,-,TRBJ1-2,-,CASQGSDYGYTF,TGTGCCAGCCAAGGATCCGACTATGGCTACACCTTC
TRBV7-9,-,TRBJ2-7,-,CASSLPDSSYEQYF,TGTGCCAGCAGCCTTCCGGACAGTTCCTACGAGCAGTACTTC
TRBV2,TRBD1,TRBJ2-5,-,CAGAILQGGRETQYF,TGTGCCGGCGCCATTCTACAGGGGGGAAGGGAGACCCAGTACTTC
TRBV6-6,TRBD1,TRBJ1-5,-,CASSWTGSDQPQHF,TGTGCCAGCAGTTGGACAGGGAGCGATCAGCCCCAGCATTTT
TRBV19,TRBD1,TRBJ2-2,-,CASSSTGGVGELFF,TGTGCCAGTAGTTCCACAGGGGGTGTCGGGGAGCTGTTTTTT
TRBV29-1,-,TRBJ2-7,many,CSVEWQGHSYEQYF,TGCAGCGTTGAATGGCAGGGGCACTCCTACGAGCAGTACTTC
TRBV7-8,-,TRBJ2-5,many,CASSSTGWAETQYF,TGTGCCAGCAGCTCTACAGGGTGGGCAGAGACCCAGTACTTC
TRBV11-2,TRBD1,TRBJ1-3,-,CASSLAPGGDTIYF,TGTGCCAGCAGCTTGGCCCCAGGGGGGGACACCATATATTTT
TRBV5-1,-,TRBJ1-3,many,CASSPTGTSGNTIYF,TGCGCCAGCAGCCCTACAGGGACCAGTGGAAACACCATATATTTT
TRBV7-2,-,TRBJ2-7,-,CASRSDRRSYEQYF,TGTGCCAGCAGATCAGACAGGAGGTCCTACGAGCAGTACTTC
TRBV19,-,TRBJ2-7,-,CASRNRDLSYEQYF,TGTGCCAGTAGGAACCGGGACCTCTCCTACGAGCAGTACTTC
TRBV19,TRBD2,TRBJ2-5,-,CASNELAGETQYF,TGTGCCAGTAACGAACTAGCGGGAGAGACCCAGTACTTC
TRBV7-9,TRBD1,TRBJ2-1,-,CASCGISQGQGFDEQFF,TGTGCCAGCTGCGGCATCAGCCAGGGACAGGGGTTCGATGAGCAGTTCTTC
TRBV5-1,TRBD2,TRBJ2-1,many,CASRTGTSGSDEQFF,TGCGCCAGCAGAACCGGGACTAGCGGGTCCGATGAGCAGTTCTTC
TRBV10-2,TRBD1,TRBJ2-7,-,CASNAGTGERYEHYF,TGCGCCAGCAACGCCGGGACAGGGGAAAGGTACGAACATTACTTC
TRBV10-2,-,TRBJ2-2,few,CASNAGTGELFF,TGCGCCAGCAACGCCGGGACAGGGGAGCTGTTTTTT
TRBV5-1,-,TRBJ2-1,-,CASSTWTRGPHNEQFF,TGCGCCAGCAGCACCTGGACTCGCGGCCCACACAATGAGCAGTTCTTC
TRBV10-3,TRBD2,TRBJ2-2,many,CAISARLAGNTGELFF,TGTGCCATCAGTGCGAGACTAGCGGGGAACACCGGGGAGCTGTTTTTT
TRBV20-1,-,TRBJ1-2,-,CSARKTSQETQYFGPANYGYTF,-
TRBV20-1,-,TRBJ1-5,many,CSAPKSHRFRINQPQHF,TGCAGTGCTCCAAAATCCCACCGCTTCCGGATCAATCAGCCCCAGCATTTT
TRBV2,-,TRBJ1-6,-,CASSDDVTYNSPLHF,TGTGCCAGCAGTGACGACGTCACCTATAATTCACCCCTCCACTTT
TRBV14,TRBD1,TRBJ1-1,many,CASSPNRGSGAFF,TGTGCCAGCAGCCCTAACAGGGGATCGGGAGCTTTCTTT
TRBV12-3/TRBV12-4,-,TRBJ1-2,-,CASSWGSWYGYTF,TGTGCCAGCAGTTGGGGGTCATGGTATGGCTACACCTTC
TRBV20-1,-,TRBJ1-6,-,CSAKQGVSSPLHF,TGCAGTGCTAAACAGGGAGTAAGTTCACCCCTCCACTTT
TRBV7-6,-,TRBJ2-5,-,CASSLGGGSETQYF,TGTGCCAGCAGCCTAGGGGGGGGGTCAGAGACCCAGTATTTC
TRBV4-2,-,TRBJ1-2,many,CASSHNYGYTF,TGTGCCAGCAGCCATAACTATGGCTACACCTTC
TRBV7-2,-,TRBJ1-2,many,CASSLGSRAHYGYTF,TGTGCCAGCAGCTTAGGGTCCAGGGCACACTATGGCTACACCTTC
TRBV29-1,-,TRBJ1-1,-,CSVHKGANTEAFF,TGCAGCGTTCATAAGGGAGCGAACACTGAAGCTTTCTTT
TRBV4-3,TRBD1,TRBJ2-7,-,CASSNTGGEQYF,TGCGCCAGCAGCAATACAGGGGGGGAGCAGTACTTC
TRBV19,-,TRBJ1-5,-,CASSHRAGGNQPQHF,TGTGCCAGTAGCCACAGGGCTGGGGGCAATCAGCCCCAGCATTTT
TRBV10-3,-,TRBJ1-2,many,CAISRATNHGYTF,TGTGCCATCAGCAGGGCTACTAACCATGGCTACACCTTC
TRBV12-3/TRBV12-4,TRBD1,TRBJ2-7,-,CASSLSQGAGEQYF,TGTGCCAGCAGTCTCTCCCAGGGGGCCGGCGAGCAGTACTTC
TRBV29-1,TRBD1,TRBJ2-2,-,CSAGSQGAIGELFF,TGCAGCGCTGGCAGCCAGGGGGCGATCGGGGAGCTGTTTTTT
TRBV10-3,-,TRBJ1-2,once,CAITDKGGGYTF,TGTGCCATCACGGACAAGGGAGGCGGCTACACCTTC
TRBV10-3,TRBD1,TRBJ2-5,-,CAISLGQGGFQETQYF,TGTGCCATCAGCCTCGGACAGGGAGGATTCCAAGAGACCCAGTACTTC
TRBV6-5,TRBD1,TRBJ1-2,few,CASSYIYRTGAYGYTF,TGTGCCAGCAGTTACATTTACAGGACAGGCGCCTATGGCTACACCTTC
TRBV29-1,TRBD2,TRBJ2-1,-,CSVTSGGASEQFF,TGCAGCGTAACTAGCGGGGGGGCCTCTGAGCAGTTCTTC
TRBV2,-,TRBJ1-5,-,CASSEALGSNQPQHF,TGTGCCAGCAGTGAAGCGCTAGGGAGCAATCAGCCCCAGCATTTT